These 21 T cell receptor beta chains share one sample of origin, sequenced in a study of CD8 T cells in ankylosing spondylitis. General study findings and limits: Seemingly distinctive of ankylosing spondylitis blood was a TCR beta motif formed by eight highly homologous variants.

No antigen is known for these receptors. TCRdb re-derived calls from the 5' RACE reads in MiXCR, one entry per CDR3 protein. The table includes fewer than 400,000 distinct CDR3 sequences, under 25% detected once. The specimen was blood, either unsorted or a sorted T cell fraction (not recorded which). Receptors originate from a male donor with ankylosing spondylitis.

The gene calls are TRBV12-3 or TRBV12-4 and TRBJ1-4; D is ambiguous. Trimming stripped 3 bases from V and 6 bases from J, with 2 bases between. This CDR3 has 11 residues. The DNA for the CDR3 is TGTGCCAGCAGTTTTGATGAAAAACTGTTTTTT. This codes for CASSFDEKLFF.

This clonotype was seen a handful of times. Written as DNA, the CDR3 is TGTGCCAGCAGCCTACAGTTAGCGGGAGGCACAGATACGCAGTATTTT. It yields the protein CASSLQLAGGTDTQYF. The chain is built from TRBV11-1 and TRBJ2-3; 9 bases line up with TRBD2. Germline loops: CDR1 SGHAT, CDR2 FQDESV (reference sequence). The V and J ends lost 5 bases and 1 base, in that order; junction bases with no gene match: 7. The CDR3 covers 16 residues.

The genes are TRBV19 and TRBJ1-5; D gene uncertain. The germline gives CDR1 LNHDA, CDR2 SQIVND (reference sequence). CDR3 length: 14 residues. With 0 bases removed from V and 7 bases from J, the gap between germline ends came to 10 bases. The CDR3 protein is CASSIDRGQQPQHF. The CDR3 nucleotides are TGTGCCAGTAGTATAGATCGGGGTCAGCAGCCCCAGCATTTT.

In its sample, this clonotype was seen a few times. The V call is TRBV7-9, the J call TRBJ2-1; TRBD2 is a possible D gene (6 bases). V shed 5 bases and J shed 1 base, with 18 bases lying between them. The CDR3 sequence is 17 residues long. The germline V gene has CDR1 SEHNR and CDR2 FQNEAQ (reference sequence). CDR3 in DNA: TGTGCCAGCAGCCCCCGATCCGGGAGTGCTTCCTACAATGAGCAGTTCTTC. This codes for CASSPRSGSASYNEQFF.

This clonotype was seen a few times. The chain couples TRBV28 to TRBJ1-1, with D unresolved. V lost 10 bases, J lost 1 base, and 16 bases lay in between. CDR1 is MDHEN, CDR2 SYDVKM, per germline. The CDR3 contains 14 residues. CDR3 DNA: TGTGCCACCCTGAACTACCCGACGAACACTGAAGCTTTCTTT. The encoded protein is CATLNYPTNTEAFF.

A few counts support this clonotype. CDR3 in DNA: TGTGCCAGCCTGGCTAGCGAGTACAATGAGCAGTTCTTC. Its translation: CASLASEYNEQFF. The rearrangement links TRBV28 to TRBJ2-1, with D possibly being TRBD2 (6 bases). The CDR3 consists of 13 residues. Germline V gene sequence: CDR1 MDHEN, CDR2 SYDVKM. V gave up 8 bases and J gave up 4 bases, with 12 bases separating them.

The chain links TRBV24-1 to TRBJ2-1, with 7 bases aligning to TRBD1. Trimming took 3 bases from V and 5 from J; bases not matched to a gene: 6. CDR1 is KGHDR, CDR2 SFDVKD, per germline. The CDR3 has 15 amino acids. The CDR3 loop reads CATSDAGTEDNEQFF. The CDR3 nucleotides are TGTGCCACCAGTGATGCCGGGACAGAAGACAATGAGCAGTTCTTC.

The chain links TRBV3-1 to TRBJ1-2, with D tentatively TRBD1 (6 bases). CDR1 and CDR2 from the germline V gene are LGHDT and YNNKEL (reference sequence). The CDR3 is 15 residues long. V lost 0 bases to trimming and J lost 8 bases, with 16 bases between them. CDR3 nucleotide sequence: TGTGCCAGCAGCCAAGATATCGTACAGGGTCGGGGCTACACCTTC. As protein: CASSQDIVQGRGYTF.

This clonotype was seen a handful of times. J is TRBJ2-1 and V is TRBV20-1; 9 bases are shared with TRBD2. CDR1 is DFQATT, CDR2 SNEGSKA, per germline (reference sequence). The junction had 5 bases not matched to a gene; V was cut back by 5 bases and J by 3 bases. This CDR3 is 14 amino acids long. The CDR3 loop is CSARAGGLYNEQFF. The DNA of the CDR3 is TGCAGTGCTCGAGCGGGAGGCCTCTACAATGAGCAGTTCTTC.

The J gene is TRBJ1-2, the V gene TRBV6-1; 7 nucleotides align to TRBD1. The V segment lost 5 bases and the J segment 4 bases; nucleotides outside the gene matches: 10. The CDR3 totals 15 residues. CDR1 MNHNS and CDR2 SASEGT come from the germline V gene. The CDR3 loop reads CASSPLPGQSYGYTF. The CDR3 DNA reads TGTGCCAGCAGTCCTCTACCGGGACAGAGCTATGGCTACACCTTC.

This clonotype was detected a few times. The chain uses TRBV20-1 and TRBJ1-5; D is perhaps TRBD1 (5 bases). The CDR3 runs to 13 residues. Germline lookup yields CDR1 DFQATT and CDR2 SNEGSKA (reference sequence). Trimming stripped 7 bases from V and 7 bases from J, with 17 bases between. CDR3 DNA sequence: TGCAGTGGCAGTCTGGGGGGAGCGCAGCCCCAGCATTTT. Amino acid sequence: CSGSLGGAQPQHF.

V and J are TRBV6-1 and TRBJ2-6; TRBD2 matches at 7 bases. Germline CDR1 MNHNS, CDR2 SASEGT. The V gene end was trimmed by 6 bases and the J gene end by 0 bases; junction bases not matched to a gene: 5. This CDR3 is 16 amino acids long. The CDR3 DNA reads TGTGCCAGCAGCCTAGCGGAGAGCTCTGGGGCCAACGTCCTGACTTTC. Amino acid sequence: CASSLAESSGANVLTF.

This clonotype was detected a few times. The rearrangement joins TRBV6-5 to TRBJ1-2; the match to TRBD1 covers 9 bases. The CDR3 is 13 residues long. CDR1 is MNHEY, CDR2 SVGAGI, per germline. After removal of 7 bases from V and 7 bases from J, the junction contained 7 bases not matched to a gene. CDR3 sequence: CASIWDRAAGYTF. Written as DNA, the CDR3 is TGTGCCAGCATTTGGGACAGGGCGGCTGGCTACACCTTC.

This clonotype was seen ten or more times. The CDR3 DNA follows: TGTGCCAGCAGCTTGTCGGGAATGAACACTGAAGCTTTCTTT. This gives the protein CASSLSGMNTEAFF. V is TRBV7-3 and J is TRBJ1-1; D gene ambiguous. Germline-derived CDR1 and CDR2 are SGHTA and FQGTGA. The CDR3 loop spans 14 amino acids. Trimming cost V 3 bases and J 0 bases, with 8 bases left between them. Full variable domain (remainder filled in from reference TRBV7-3 and TRBJ1-1): GAGVSQTPSNKVTEKGKYVELRCDPISGHTALYWYRQSLGQGPEFLIYFQGTGAADDSGLPNDRFFAVRPEGSVSTLKIQRTERGDSAVYLCASSLSGMNTEAFFGQGTRLTVV.

V and J are TRBV2 and TRBJ2-7; perhaps TRBD2 as D (6 bases). The CDR3 is made up of 14 amino acids. CDR1 is SNHLY and CDR2 is FYNNEI in the germline V gene. V dropped 5 bases and J dropped 3 bases, with 14 bases sitting between them. CDR3 nucleotides: TGTGCCAGCAGTCCCGACCGGGGGAACTACGAGCAGTACTTC. The encoded protein is CASSPDRGNYEQYF. Combining the CDR3 with reference TRBV2 and TRBJ2-7 gives the whole variable domain EPEVTQTPSHQVTQMGQEVILRCVPISNHLYFYWYRQILGQKVEFLVSFYNNEISEKSEIFDDQFSVERPDGSNFTLKIRSTKLEDSAMYFCASSPDRGNYEQYFGPGTRLTVT.

This clonotype occurred a few times. V is TRBV10-2 and J is TRBJ2-3, with 9 bases lining up with TRBD2. The J segment lost 3 bases and the V segment lost 5 bases, leaving 6 bases of the junction unmatched. The CDR3 contains 15 residues. Germline V gene lookup returns CDR1 WSHSY and CDR2 SAAADI. Here the CDR3 reads CASSSSGIGTDTQYF. In DNA form, the CDR3 reads TGCGCCAGCAGTTCTAGCGGGATCGGGACAGATACGCAGTATTTT.

The V and J genes are TRBV12-3 or TRBV12-4 and TRBJ1-1; D gene ambiguous. Trimming took off 3 bases at V and 1 base at J, with 6 bases between the two ends. The CDR3 spans 13 residues. The DNA of the CDR3 is TGTGCCAGCAGTTTGATTAGGAACACTGAAGCTTTCTTT. As protein: CASSLIRNTEAFF.

V usage is TRBV12-3 or TRBV12-4 and J usage is TRBJ1-5, with 12 bases identical to TRBD1. Germline trimming cut 6 bases from V and 2 bases from J; bases unmatched to any gene: 11. The CDR3 totals 18 residues. In DNA form, the CDR3 reads TGTGCCAGCAGCCTCGGGACAGGGGGCCCGCTAGGCAATCAGCCCCAGCATTTT. The encoded protein is CASSLGTGGPLGNQPQHF.

The chain links TRBV20-1 to TRBJ2-7; perhaps TRBD2 as D (6 bases). V lost 3 bases to trimming and J lost 6 bases, with 12 bases between them. In germline, CDR1 is DFQATT, CDR2 SNEGSKA (reference sequence). The CDR3 has 12 residues. This CDR3 reads CSASGSTGEQYF. CDR3 nucleotide sequence: TGCAGTGCTAGCGGGAGCACGGGCGAGCAGTACTTC.

The genes are TRBV6-2 or TRBV6-3 and TRBJ1-6; D is undetermined. V shed 7 bases and J shed 0 bases, with 10 bases lying between them. Germline CDR1 reads MNHEY; CDR2 reads SVGEGT. CDR3 size: 15 residues. CDR3 bases: TGTGCCAGCAACCCGGCGAGCTCCTATAATTCACCCCTCCACTTT. Translated: CASNPASSYNSPLHF.

This chain connects TRBV10-3 to TRBJ1-1; the D is unclear. V gave up 10 bases and J gave up 0 bases, with 18 bases separating them. The CDR3 is 15 amino acids. Germline V gene data show CDR1 as ENHRY and CDR2 as SYGVKD. This chain's CDR3 is CATLRGPSMNTEAFF. The CDR3 nucleotides are TGTGCCACCCTCCGCGGACCGAGTATGAACACTGAAGCTTTCTTT.